This TCR beta chain was obtained from a study of OX40 agonist ivuxolimab in advanced cancers. Turning to the study itself: Patients in the trial were receiving intravenous ivuxolimab every 2 weeks, at doses of 0.01 to 10 mg/kg. Hepatocellular carcinoma, melanoma, renal cell or head and neck cancer was diagnosed in the dose-escalation patients. General study findings and limits: Antigens targeted by the expanded peripheral T cells were not determined.

This CDR3 contains 13 residues. Germline assignment: CDR1 SEHNR and CDR2 FQNEAQ (reference sequence). Trimming cost V 2 bases and J 6 bases, with 11 bases left between them. Comment on this clone: Its specificity is unknown.

Some clones are missing from TCRdb's copy, which holds only in-frame ones; the method was immunoSEQ multiplex PCR. The sample lists 40,000 or so clones, nearly 85% occurring once. Sequencing was performed on CD4+ or CD8+ T cells sorted from blood, taken in a trial of the OX40 agonist ivuxolimab. The genes are TRBV7-9 and TRBJ2-7; D uncertain. The TCR sequence derives from an adult with an advanced solid tumor such as melanoma, head and neck, liver or kidney cancer. Here the CDR3 DNA reads TGTGCCAGCAGCTTATCCTCTTCTGGCGAGCAGTACTTC. As protein: CASSLSSSGEQYF.